These 5 T cell receptor beta chains were sequenced from one sample in a study of T-cell memory formation after mild COVID-19. TCRdb processed the 5' RACE reads anew with MiXCR; each CDR3 protein has one entry. The sample includes under 550,000 distinct CDR3 sequences, more than 15% of them seen just once. Sequencing input: PBMCs or a T cell subset sorted from them (not recorded which). The origin of the receptors is a man aged 18 to 35 who had mild COVID-19 (a few samples of this study predate the infection). Cell type and time point are not known.

This clonotype was recorded a few times. The J gene is TRBJ2-7, the V gene TRBV19; D unclear. This CDR3 is 11 amino acids long. V lost 11 bases, J lost 3 bases, and 11 bases lay in between. CDR1 and CDR2 (germline): LNHDA, SQIVND (reference sequence). DNA of the CDR3: TGTGCCCCAAGCAACGGCTACGAGCAGTACGTC. It translates to CAPSNGYEQYV.

This clonotype has a handful of counts. The chain is built from TRBV13 and TRBJ2-5; D is perhaps TRBD2 (6 bases). The CDR3 is made up of 16 amino acids. Trimming shortened V by 5 bases and J by 2 bases, and 18 bases separated the two germline ends. Germline CDR1 and CDR2: PRHDT and FYEKMQ (reference sequence). The CDR3, as DNA: TGTGCCAGCAGCGTCCGGGACTCGGGAAAGCAAGAGACCCAGTACTTC. This codes for CASSVRDSGKQETQYF.

CDR3 sequence (DNA): TGTGCCAGCAGTTTAGCCCCCCGGGGACCGAATGGGCTCAAGAACTATGGCTACACCTTC. The encoded protein is CASSLAPRGPNGLKNYGYTF. The chain links TRBV27 to TRBJ1-2, with D perhaps matching TRBD1 (5 bases). The germline CDR1 and CDR2 sequences are MNHEY and SMNVEV (reference sequence). V lost 2 bases to trimming and J lost 2 bases, with 27 bases between them. The CDR3 is made up of 20 amino acids.

The genes are TRBV5-1 and TRBJ1-1; no firm D call. Germline lookup yields CDR1 SGHRS and CDR2 YFSETQ. V was clipped by 0 bases and J by 2 bases, with 8 bases between them. The CDR3 length is 14 residues. This CDR3 is CASSLALPNTEAFF. For the CDR3, the DNA is TGCGCCAGCAGCTTGGCCTTACCTAACACTGAAGCTTTCTTT.

V gene TRBV14 combines with J gene TRBJ1-1; D unclear. Trimming left V 0 bases short and J 4 bases short, with 9 bases between. The CDR3 loop spans 14 amino acids. Germline CDR1 is SGHDN and CDR2 is FVKESK. In nucleotides, the CDR3 is TGTGCCAGCAGCCAAGATCCGGCGTCCACTGAAGCTTTCTTT. This codes for CASSQDPASTEAFF.